Following are 30 T cell receptor beta chains from one sample sequenced in a study of blood T cell repertoires in COVID-19. Repertoires were generated with immunoSEQ multiplex PCR, while TCRdb's copy carries only in-frame clones and drops some. The table lists approximately 300,000 clones, 84% of them singletons, with around 14% in the top ten. Specimen: peripheral blood. These receptors all stem from a person between 65 and 79 years old with COVID-19, enrolled during active disease.

The chain links TRBV28 to TRBJ1-2, with TRBD1 identical over 9 bases. The ends lost 3 bases at V and 8 bases at J; junction bases unmatched: 7. Germline V gives CDR1 MDHEN, CDR2 SYDVKM. The CDR3 spans 14 residues. The CDR3 region is CASSFFGTGKGYTF. DNA of the CDR3: TGTGCCAGCAGTTTTTTTGGGACAGGGAAAGGCTACACCTTC.

This chain connects TRBV15 to TRBJ2-1, with 7 bases lining up with TRBD2. Trimming at V came to 9 bases and at J to 1 base, leaving 0 bases not matched to a gene. The CDR3 covers 12 residues. From germline, CDR1 is LNHNV and CDR2 YYDKDF (reference sequence). The CDR3 sequence: CATRGSYNEQFF. The DNA for the CDR3 is TGTGCCACGCGGGGGTCCTACAATGAGCAGTTCTTC.

V and J are TRBV27 and TRBJ2-2, with D possibly being TRBD2 (5 bases). The CDR3 spans 15 residues. V shed 6 bases and J shed 4 bases, with 15 bases lying between them. The V gene's germline CDR1 is MNHEY and CDR2 SMNVEV (reference sequence). As DNA, the CDR3 is TGTGCCAGCAGCCGCCAAAGCGGATTCACCGGGGAGCTGTTTTTT. It codes for CASSRQSGFTGELFF.

The rearrangement links TRBV19 to TRBJ2-1, with 11 bases lining up with TRBD2. The CDR3 totals 15 residues. Germline V gene lookup returns CDR1 LNHDA and CDR2 SQIVND (reference sequence). The V segment lost 2 bases and the J segment 9 bases; nucleotides outside the gene matches: 6. CDR3 in DNA: TGTGCCAGTAGTATAATGACTAGCGGGGAGGCTGAGCAGTTCTTC. Translation: CASSIMTSGEAEQFF.

DNA for the CDR3: TGCGCCAGCAGCCAAGATTGGGGGCACGGGCAGCCCCAGCATTTT. This gives the protein CASSQDWGHGQPQHF. The chain uses TRBV4-3 and TRBJ1-5; TRBD1 might be the D (6 bases). This CDR3 region has 15 residues. Germline V gives CDR1 LGHNA, CDR2 YSLEER. V was clipped by 0 bases and J by 7 bases, with 13 bases between them.

This clone appeared once. V and J are TRBV9 and TRBJ2-3, with D possibly matching TRBD1 (5 bases). The CDR3 extends over 13 amino acids. Trimming pared 0 bases from V and 5 bases from J, leaving 7 bases between. Germline CDR1 reads SGDLS; CDR2 reads YYNGEE. DNA for the CDR3: TGTGCCAGCAGCGTAGGGGGCTTAGATACGCAGTATTTT. The encoded protein is CASSVGGLDTQYF. The full variable domain, completed using reference TRBV9 and TRBJ2-3, is DSGVTQTPKHLITATGQRVTLRCSPRSGDLSVYWYQQSLDQGLQFLIQYYNGEERAKGNILERFSAQQFPDLHSELNLSSLELGDSALYFCASSVGGLDTQYFGPGTRLTVL.

This CDR3 reads CASSLNPGQGVGGYTF. The CDR3 bases are TGTGCCAGCAGCTTAAATCCGGGACAGGGGGTCGGTGGCTACACCTTC. The J gene is TRBJ1-2, the V gene TRBV5-6; 11 bases line up with TRBD1. V lost 2 bases, J lost 7 bases, and 10 bases stayed unmatched. The CDR3 contains 16 residues. CDR1 and CDR2 from the germline V gene are SGHDT and YYEEEE. Based on the CDR3 plus reference TRBV5-6 and TRBJ1-2, the full variable domain is DAGVTQSPTHLIKTRGQQVTLRCSPKSGHDTVSWYQQALGQGPQFIFQYYEEEERQRGNFPDRFSGHQFPNYSSELNVNALLLGDSALYLCASSLNPGQGVGGYTFGSGTRLTVV.

This clone was seen once. The chain combines TRBV10-3 with TRBJ2-7; 10 positions match TRBD2. V was pared by 2 bases and J by 0 bases, with 1 base of the junction left unmatched. The CDR3 runs to 15 residues. Germline CDR1 and CDR2: ENHRY and SYGVKD. The CDR3: CAISETSGVSYEQYF. Written as DNA, the CDR3 is TGTGCCATCAGTGAGACTAGCGGGGTCTCCTACGAGCAGTACTTC.

This chain links TRBV19 with TRBJ2-5; 7 bases map to TRBD2. Germline-derived CDR1 and CDR2 are LNHDA and SQIVND (reference sequence). V trimming: 3 bases; J trimming: 4 bases; junction bases outside the gene matches: 2. The CDR3 is 13 residues long. The CDR3 DNA follows: TGTGCCAGTAGTATTTGGGAGGGAGAGACCCAGTACTTC. The encoded protein is CASSIWEGETQYF.

CDR3 sequence reads: CASSLTRGLGSGELFF. CDR3 sequence (DNA): TGTGCCAGCAGCTTGACGCGGGGCCTGGGTAGTGGGGAGCTGTTTTTT. The J gene is TRBJ2-2, the V gene TRBV7-3, with TRBD2 as a possible D gene (6 bases). V lost 3 bases and J lost 8, with 19 bases in between. The germline V gene encodes CDR1 SGHTA and CDR2 FQGTGA. The CDR3 is 16 amino acids. The full variable domain, rest sourced from reference TRBV7-3 and TRBJ2-2, is GAGVSQTPSNKVTEKGKYVELRCDPISGHTALYWYRQSLGQGPEFLIYFQGTGAADDSGLPNDRFFAVRPEGSVSTLKIQRTERGDSAVYLCASSLTRGLGSGELFFGEGSRLTVL.

This clone appeared a single time. The chain carries TRBV2 and TRBJ2-5; TRBD2 matches 7 bases. V lost 4 bases, J lost 3 bases, and 5 bases stayed unmatched. The CDR3 sequence is 14 residues long. From germline, CDR1 is SNHLY and CDR2 FYNNEI. The CDR3 region has the DNA TGTGCCAGCAGTGGGGACGGGGGGAAAGAGACCCAGTACTTC. This translates into CASSGDGGKETQYF.

The V gene is TRBV2, the J gene TRBJ1-1, with 8 positions matching TRBD1. The ends lost 4 bases at V and 1 base at J; junction bases unmatched: 5. The CDR3 totals 15 residues. The germline CDR1 and CDR2 sequences are SNHLY and FYNNEI. DNA for the CDR3: TGTGCCAGCAGTGCGGACAGGGTGACGAACACTGAAGCTTTCTTT. Its protein product is CASSADRVTNTEAFF.

The V call is TRBV19, the J call TRBJ1-6; D ambiguous. V dropped 5 bases and J dropped 6 bases, with 8 bases sitting between them. Germline V gives CDR1 LNHDA, CDR2 SQIVND (reference sequence). This CDR3 comprises 13 residues. In DNA, the CDR3 is TGTGCCAGTAGTCACCGGTCTAATTCACCCCTCCACTTT. It encodes CASSHRSNSPLHF.

The gene calls are TRBV5-1 and TRBJ1-2; D possibly corresponds to TRBD1 (5 bases). Germline V gene lookup returns CDR1 SGHRS and CDR2 YFSETQ. There are 15 residues in the CDR3. Trimming left V 4 bases short and J 4 bases short, with 17 bases between. CDR3 sequence: CASSQQGGGVYGYTF. For the CDR3, the DNA is TGCGCCAGCAGCCAGCAGGGCGGGGGAGTCTATGGCTACACCTTC.

This chain links TRBV19 with TRBJ2-5; 7 bases line up with TRBD1. The V gene's germline CDR1 is LNHDA and CDR2 SQIVND (reference sequence). Trimming cost V 8 bases and J 5 bases; bases outside gene matches: 20. The length of the CDR3 is 17 residues. The CDR3 here is CASRSGPTGDGWETQYF. CDR3 sequence (DNA): TGTGCCAGTCGAAGCGGACCAACAGGGGACGGGTGGGAGACCCAGTACTTC.

This chain connects TRBV7-9 to TRBJ1-6, with D perhaps TRBD1 (6 bases). CDR1 is SEHNR and CDR2 is FQNEAQ in the germline V gene (reference sequence). Trimming removed 11 bases from V and 7 bases from J, with 18 bases in between. The CDR3 runs 14 residues. In DNA form, the CDR3 reads TGTGCCTCCCTGGGGGCAGGTGAGAATTCACCCCTCCACTTT. It yields the protein CASLGAGENSPLHF.

The chain combines TRBV25-1 with TRBJ2-3; maybe TRBD1 (7 bases). Germline CDR1 MGHDK, CDR2 SYGVNS. V was trimmed by 4 bases and J by 0 bases, leaving 14 bases between them. The CDR3 consists of 16 residues. In DNA, the CDR3 is TGTGCCAGCAGTGGACTACAGGGGACTAGCACAGATACGCAGTATTTT. It is translated as CASSGLQGTSTDTQYF.

The chain recombines TRBV2 with TRBJ2-7; D might be TRBD2 (6 bases). V was cut by 5 bases and J by 6 bases, with 20 bases left in between. In germline, CDR1 is SNHLY, CDR2 FYNNEI. This CDR3 has 15 amino acids. The CDR3 reads CASSLGGSTEREQYF. As DNA, the CDR3 is TGTGCCAGCAGTCTGGGGGGAAGCACTGAGCGCGAGCAGTACTTC.

This chain joins TRBV4-3 and TRBJ1-3, with D possibly being TRBD1 (6 bases). The CDR3 loop spans 16 amino acids. Germline V lookup: CDR1 LGHNA, CDR2 YSLEER. V was shortened by 3 bases and J by 1 base, with 13 bases between the two germline ends. CDR3 in amino acids: CASSHPSRGSGNTIYF. The CDR3 DNA sequence: TGCGCCAGCAGCCATCCAAGCAGGGGATCTGGAAACACCATATATTTT.

J is TRBJ2-1 and V is TRBV7-9, with 10 bases identical to TRBD2. The germline V gene has CDR1 SEHNR and CDR2 FQNEAQ (reference sequence). Trimming took 8 bases from V and 8 from J; bases not matched to a gene: 9. The CDR3 has 14 amino acids. This chain's CDR3 is CASGLSGGAYEQFF. DNA of the CDR3: TGTGCCAGCGGACTCAGCGGGGGGGCCTATGAGCAGTTCTTC.

V and J are TRBV28 and TRBJ2-3, with 8 bases fitting TRBD2. The CDR3 length is 15 residues. CDR1 is MDHEN and CDR2 is SYDVKM in the germline V gene. The trim removed 4 bases at V and 5 bases at J, leaving 8 bases unmatched. Here the CDR3 DNA reads TGTGCCAGCAGTTCCCCGGGGGGGCCAGGAGATACGCAGTATTTT. It specifies CASSSPGGPGDTQYF.

Only one count was recorded for this clone. This chain uses TRBV20-1 with TRBJ1-6; D is uncertain. With 3 bases removed from V and 9 bases from J, the gap between germline ends came to 18 bases. The CDR3 is 15 amino acids. Per the germline V gene, CDR1 is DFQATT and CDR2 is SNEGSKA (reference sequence). This chain's CDR3 is CSASWRTTGSSPLHF. As DNA, the CDR3 is TGCAGTGCTAGTTGGAGGACCACTGGGAGTTCACCCCTCCACTTT.

This chain uses TRBV7-9 with TRBJ2-2; a weak D match, TRBD2 (5 bases). The ends were cut back, 2 bases at V and 5 bases at J, with 12 bases in the middle. The CDR3 has 15 residues. Germline values: CDR1 SEHNR, CDR2 FQNEAQ (reference sequence). The CDR3 loop is CASSLLLAGTGELFF. The CDR3 DNA sequence: TGTGCCAGCAGCTTACTTTTGGCGGGTACCGGGGAGCTGTTTTTT. The full variable domain, in which reference TRBV7-9 and TRBJ2-2 provide the parts outside the CDR3, is DTGVSQNPRHKITKRGQNVTFRCDPISEHNRLYWYRQTLGQGPEFLTYFQNEAQLEKSRLLSDRFSAERPKGSFSTLEIQRTEQGDSAMYLCASSLLLAGTGELFFGEGSRLTVL.

The gene calls are TRBV7-3 and TRBJ2-1; no firm D call. CDR1 SGHTA and CDR2 FQGTGA come from the germline V gene. The ends were cut back, 5 bases at V and 2 bases at J, with 16 bases in the middle. The CDR3 runs 16 residues. Here the CDR3 reads CASSDKNQSAYNEQFF. The CDR3 DNA reads TGTGCCAGCAGCGATAAGAATCAGTCCGCCTACAATGAGCAGTTCTTC.

This rearrangement joins TRBV19 to TRBJ2-2; D might be TRBD2 (6 bases). The germline V and J ends were trimmed by 7 bases and 3 bases, with 12 bases remaining between them. This CDR3 has 14 amino acids. The germline V gene encodes CDR1 LNHDA and CDR2 SQIVND (reference sequence). The CDR3 here is CASTLTRHTGELFF. In DNA, the CDR3 is TGTGCCAGTACCTTGACTAGACACACCGGGGAGCTGTTTTTT.

This clone was counted a single time. The genes are TRBV28 and TRBJ1-4; 7 bases align to TRBD1. J lost 4 bases, V lost 6 bases, and 5 bases had no gene match. Germline lookup yields CDR1 MDHEN and CDR2 SYDVKM. CDR3 length: 14 amino acids. The DNA of the CDR3 is TGTGCCAGCAGAGGAGGGGGCCGTAATGAAAAACTGTTTTTT. This codes for CASRGGGRNEKLFF.

The gene calls are TRBV25-1 and TRBJ1-2; D is perhaps TRBD1 (6 bases). Germline V gives CDR1 MGHDK, CDR2 SYGVNS. Deletions cut 6 bases from V and 8 bases from J, with 19 bases between. The CDR3 extends over 14 amino acids. CDR3 protein: CASRMIGGDHGYTF. DNA for the CDR3: TGTGCCAGCAGGATGATAGGGGGTGATCACGGCTACACCTTC.

The CDR3 region is CASSRGEYDEKLFF. As DNA, the CDR3 is TGTGCCAGCAGCCGCGGGGAATACGATGAAAAACTGTTTTTT. The chain is built from TRBV5-6 and TRBJ1-4; D unclear. The CDR3 consists of 14 residues. The V end was cut by 4 bases, the J end by 6 bases, with 13 bases between. Germline V lookup: CDR1 SGHDT, CDR2 YYEEEE.

The chain joins TRBV16 to TRBJ2-7; 10 nucleotides agree with TRBD1. Germline lookup yields CDR1 KGHSY and CDR2 FQNENV. CDR3 length: 16 residues. J gave up 3 bases and V 5 bases, and 10 bases lay outside the gene matches. As DNA, the CDR3 is TGTGCCAGCAGCAAAAACCCCGGGACAGGGGACTACGAGCAGTACTTC. Protein product: CASSKNPGTGDYEQYF. The full variable domain, its missing parts supplied by reference TRBV16 and TRBJ2-7, is GEEVAQTPKHLVRGEGQKAKLYCAPIKGHSYVFWYQQVLKNEFKFLISFQNENVFDETGMPKERFSAKCLPNSPCSLEIQATKLEDSAVYFCASSKNPGTGDYEQYFGPGTRLTVT.

The V call is TRBV28, the J call TRBJ2-1, with 9 bases that match TRBD2. Germline V gene lookup returns CDR1 MDHEN and CDR2 SYDVKM. The CDR3 is made up of 13 amino acids. V was pared by 6 bases and J by 7 bases, with 4 bases of the junction left unmatched. This chain's CDR3 is CASSWTSANEQFF. The CDR3 DNA follows: TGTGCCAGCAGCTGGACTAGCGCAAATGAGCAGTTCTTC.